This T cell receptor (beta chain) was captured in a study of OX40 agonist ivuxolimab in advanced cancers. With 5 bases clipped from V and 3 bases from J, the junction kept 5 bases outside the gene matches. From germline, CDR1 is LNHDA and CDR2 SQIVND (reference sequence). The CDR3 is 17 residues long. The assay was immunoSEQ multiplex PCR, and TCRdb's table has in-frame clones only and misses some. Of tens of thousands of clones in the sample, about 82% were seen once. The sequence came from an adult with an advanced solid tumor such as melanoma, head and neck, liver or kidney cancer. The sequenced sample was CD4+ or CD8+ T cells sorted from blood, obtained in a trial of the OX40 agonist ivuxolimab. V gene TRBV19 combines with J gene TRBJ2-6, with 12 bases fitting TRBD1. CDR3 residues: CASSPGQGAVGANVLTF. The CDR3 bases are TGTGCCAGTAGTCCGGGACAGGGGGCGGTTGGGGCCAACGTCCTGACTTTC.